This T cell receptor beta chain stems from a study of post-analysis software for immune sequencing data. Study-wide points: Patients had higher frequencies than controls of five TRBV segments, including TRBV5-6, TRBV5-1 and TRBV20-1.

The CDR3 runs to 19 residues. Germline assignment: CDR1 SEHNR and CDR2 FQNEAQ (reference sequence). Prepared libraries of TCR beta cDNA carried unique molecular identifiers. Each CDR3 protein gets one entry after TCRdb re-called the PCR reads with MiXCR. This sample carries under 900,000 distinct CDR3 sequences, about 57% of them seen once, and the ten largest clones take approximately 4.4%. Remarks on this clonotype: Its antigen is as yet unknown.

Material: blood. The receptor's source is a girl aged 5 to 17 with multiple sclerosis. The rearrangement uses TRBV7-9 and TRBJ2-7; 10 nucleotides line up with TRBD2. The J call could be wrong; TRBJ2-5 is a better fit for the DNA end. The CDR3 loop reads CASSGFWASSGRAGETQYF. As DNA, the CDR3 is TGTGCCAGCAGCGGTTTTTGGGCGTCGAGCGGGAGGGCCGGGGAGACCCAGTACTTC.